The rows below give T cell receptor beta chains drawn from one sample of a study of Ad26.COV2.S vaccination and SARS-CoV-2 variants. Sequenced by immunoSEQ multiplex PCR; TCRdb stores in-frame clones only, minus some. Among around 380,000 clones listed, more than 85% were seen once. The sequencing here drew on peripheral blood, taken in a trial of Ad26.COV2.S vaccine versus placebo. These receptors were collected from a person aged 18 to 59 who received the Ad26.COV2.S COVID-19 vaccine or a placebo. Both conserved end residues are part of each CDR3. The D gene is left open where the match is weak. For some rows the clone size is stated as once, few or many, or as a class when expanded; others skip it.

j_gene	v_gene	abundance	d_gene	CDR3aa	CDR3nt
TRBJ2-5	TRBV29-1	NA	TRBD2	CSVEEVAGGKQETQYF	TGCAGCGTTGAAGAAGTAGCGGGGGGTAAACAAGAGACCCAGTACTTC
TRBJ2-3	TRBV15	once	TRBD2	CATSSRTSASTDTQYF	TGTGCCACCAGCAGTAGGACTAGCGCAAGCACAGATACGCAGTATTTT
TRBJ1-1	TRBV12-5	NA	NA	CASGPAGVPEAFF	TGTGCTAGTGGTCCGGCAGGGGTGCCTGAAGCTTTCTTT
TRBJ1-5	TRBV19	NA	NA	CASSEGVNQPQHF	TGTGCCAGCAGTGAGGGGGTGAATCAGCCCCAGCATTTT
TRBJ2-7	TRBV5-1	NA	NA	CASALGPTATKGEQYF	TGCGCCAGCGCGCTCGGTCCCACCGCGACGAAGGGCGAGCAGTACTTC
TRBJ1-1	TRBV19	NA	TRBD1	CASSLGLTGGTEAFF	TGTGCCAGTAGTTTAGGCTTGACAGGGGGCACTGAAGCTTTCTTT
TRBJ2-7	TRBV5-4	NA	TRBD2	CASSAGGLLYEQYF	TGTGCCAGCAGCGCGGGGGGTCTTCTCTACGAGCAGTACTTC
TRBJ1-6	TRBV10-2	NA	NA	CASSESRLFNSPLHF	TGCGCCAGCAGTGAGAGTCGCCTTTTTAATTCACCCCTCCACTTT
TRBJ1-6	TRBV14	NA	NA	CASSQDRMRTTPRPLHF	TGTGCCAGCAGCCAAGATAGAATGCGGACTACACCGCGACCCCTCCACTTT
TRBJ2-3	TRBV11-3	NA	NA	CASSNGGARDTQYF	TGTGCCAGCAGTAATGGGGGGGCTCGGGATACGCAGTATTTT
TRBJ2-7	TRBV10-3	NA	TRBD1	CATLGTGTYEQYF	TGTGCCACCCTTGGGACAGGGACCTACGAGCAGTACTTC
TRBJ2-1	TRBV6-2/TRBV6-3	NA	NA	CASSYGGPHNEQFF	TGTGCCAGCAGTTATGGGGGGCCCCACAATGAGCAGTTCTTC
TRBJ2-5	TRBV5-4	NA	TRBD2	CASSFSGGPIWAGTQYF	TGTGCCAGCAGCTTTAGCGGGGGACCGATATGGGCGGGGACCCAGTACTTC
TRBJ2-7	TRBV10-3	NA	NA	CAISGGFAAGQQYEQYF	TGTGCCATCAGTGGAGGGTTTGCAGCCGGACAGCAGTACGAGCAGTACTTC